This is a list of T cell receptor beta chains from one sample in a study of T cells in localized non-small cell lung cancer. The table came from immunoSEQ multiplex PCR; TCRdb's copy has only in-frame clones and leaves some out. Of about 64,000 clones detected, roughly 76% appear once; the ten largest clones hold 4.7%. The source was PBMCs, collected before any cancer treatment. Every receptor here comes from a man between 40 and 70 years old with stage II lung adenocarcinoma. Both conserved end residues are part of each CDR3. D genes are given only for firm matches. Some rows mark clone size as missing; the rest say once, few, many or name a class of expanded clone.

D gene	J gene	V gene	clone size	CDR3 protein	CDR3 DNA
TRBD1	TRBJ1-4	TRBV6-1	NA	CASSRTGGEKLFF	TGTGCCAGCAGTCGGACAGGGGGAGAAAAACTGTTTTTT
NA	TRBJ2-7	TRBV11-1	NA	CASSVTGSYEQYF	TGTGCCAGCAGCGTCACAGGGTCCTACGAGCAGTACTTC
NA	TRBJ2-2	TRBV27	NA	CASSFVTGELFF	TGTGCCAGCAGTTTCGTCACCGGGGAGCTGTTTTTT
NA	TRBJ2-4	TRBV5-1	NA	CASSLGAENIQYF	TGCGCCAGCAGCTTGGGGGCGGAAAACATTCAGTACTTC
NA	TRBJ1-2	TRBV6-1	NA	CASSERGGDYGYTF	TGTGCCAGCAGTGAGCGAGGGGGGGACTATGGCTACACCTTC
NA	TRBJ1-5	TRBV30	NA	CAWSRQGGQPQHF	TGTGCCTGGAGTAGGCAGGGAGGTCAGCCCCAGCATTTT
TRBD2	TRBJ2-7	TRBV27	once	CASILAGGLAYEQYF	TGTGCCAGCATTTTAGCGGGAGGTCTTGCCTACGAGCAGTACTTC
NA	TRBJ2-1	TRBV19	NA	CASRKDSPGGEEQFF	TGTGCCAGCCGTAAAGACAGTCCTGGGGGTGAAGAGCAGTTCTTC
NA	TRBJ2-3	TRBV9	NA	CASSVDSTDTQYF	TGTGCCAGCAGCGTTGACAGCACAGATACGCAGTATTTT
TRBD1	TRBJ2-5	TRBV5-6	once	CASSLRTGDRTQYF	TGTGCCAGCAGCTTGAGGACAGGGGACCGGACCCAGTACTTC
TRBD2	TRBJ2-7	TRBV5-1	NA	CASRVSGSHYEQYF	TGCGCCAGCAGGGTTAGCGGGAGCCACTACGAGCAGTACTTC
NA	TRBJ2-7	TRBV19	once	CASSIRRDSYEQYF	TGTGCCAGTAGTATTCGACGGGACTCCTACGAGCAGTACTTC
NA	TRBJ1-1	TRBV6-6	NA	CASRQGHTEAFF	TGTGCCAGCAGACAGGGACACACTGAAGCTTTCTTT
TRBD1	TRBJ2-7	TRBV7-2	NA	CASSPDGQGSYEQYF	TGTGCCAGCAGCCCCGACGGACAGGGATCCTACGAGCAGTACTTC
TRBD2	TRBJ2-1	TRBV7-2	NA	CASSLSVAGDNEQFF	TGTGCCAGCAGCTTATCAGTAGCGGGAGACAATGAGCAGTTCTTC
TRBD1	TRBJ2-5	TRBV5-1	NA	CASSLGQEETQYF	TGCGCCAGCAGCTTAGGACAGGAAGAGACCCAGTACTTC
NA	TRBJ2-6	TRBV2	few	CASGRTISGANVLTF	TGTGCCAGCGGTAGGACAATCTCTGGGGCCAACGTCCTGACTTTC
NA	TRBJ2-1	TRBV7-9	NA	CASSLESSYNEQFF	TGTGCCAGCAGCTTAGAAAGCTCCTACAATGAGCAGTTCTTC